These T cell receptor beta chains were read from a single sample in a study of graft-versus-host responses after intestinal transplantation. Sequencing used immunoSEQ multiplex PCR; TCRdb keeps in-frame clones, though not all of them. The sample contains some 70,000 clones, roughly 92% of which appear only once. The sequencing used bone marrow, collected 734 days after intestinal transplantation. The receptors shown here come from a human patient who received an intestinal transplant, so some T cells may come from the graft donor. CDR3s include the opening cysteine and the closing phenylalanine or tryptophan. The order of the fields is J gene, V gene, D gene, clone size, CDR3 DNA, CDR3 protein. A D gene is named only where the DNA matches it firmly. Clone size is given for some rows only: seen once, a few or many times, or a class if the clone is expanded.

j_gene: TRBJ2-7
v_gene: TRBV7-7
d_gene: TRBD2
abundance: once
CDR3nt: TGTGCCAGCAGCTTATTAGCGGGGGACAAATACGAGCAGTACTTC
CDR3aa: CASSLLAGDKYEQYF

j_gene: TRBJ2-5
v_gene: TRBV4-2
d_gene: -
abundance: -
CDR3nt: TGTGCCAGCAGCCAAGAAGGGCAGGACCAAGAGACCCAGTACTTC
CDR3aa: CASSQEGQDQETQYF

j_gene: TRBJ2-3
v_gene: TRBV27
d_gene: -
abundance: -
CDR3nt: TGTGCCAGCAGTTTATCTAAGTGGGGCAGGCCTGCAGATACGCAGTATTTT
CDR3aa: CASSLSKWGRPADTQYF

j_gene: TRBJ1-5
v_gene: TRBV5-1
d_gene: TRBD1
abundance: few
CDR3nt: TGCGCCAGCAAGGACAGGGGCAGCCTAAGGCCCCAGCATTTT
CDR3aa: CASKDRGSLRPQHF

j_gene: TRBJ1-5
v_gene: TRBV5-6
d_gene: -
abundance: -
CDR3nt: TGTGCCAGCCGGGCCCGCAATCAGCCCCAGCATTTT
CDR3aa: CASRARNQPQHF

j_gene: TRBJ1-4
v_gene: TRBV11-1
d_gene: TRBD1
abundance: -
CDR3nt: TGTGCCAGCAGCTTAGCCGGGACAGGGGGCGAAAAACTGTTTTTT
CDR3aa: CASSLAGTGGEKLFF

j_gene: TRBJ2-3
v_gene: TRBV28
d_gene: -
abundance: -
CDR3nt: TGTGCCAGCAGTGTCGGGTCTAGGACTGGGGATACGCAGTATTTT
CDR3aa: CASSVGSRTGDTQYF

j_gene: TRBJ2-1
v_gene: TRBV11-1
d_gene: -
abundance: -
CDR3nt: TGTGCCAGCAGCTTCTACGGGGGCTCCTACAATGAGCAGTTCTTC
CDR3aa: CASSFYGGSYNEQFF

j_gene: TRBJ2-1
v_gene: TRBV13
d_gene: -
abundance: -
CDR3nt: TGTGCCAGCAGCTTAGGCGGGAATGAGCAGTTCTTC
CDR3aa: CASSLGGNEQFF

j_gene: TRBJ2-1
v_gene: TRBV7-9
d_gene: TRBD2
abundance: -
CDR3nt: TGTGCCAGCAGCCCGACGACTAGCGGTGCATACAATGAGCAGTTCTTC
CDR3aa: CASSPTTSGAYNEQFF

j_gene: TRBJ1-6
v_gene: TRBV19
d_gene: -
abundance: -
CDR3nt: TGTGCCAGTGCTTTTGCGGGGGCCTATTCACCCCTCCACTTT
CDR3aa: CASAFAGAYSPLHF

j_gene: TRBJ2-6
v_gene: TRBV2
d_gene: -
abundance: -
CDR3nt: TGTGCCAGCAGTGTAGAAGGAAGTGGGGCCAACGTCCTGACTTTC
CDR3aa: CASSVEGSGANVLTF

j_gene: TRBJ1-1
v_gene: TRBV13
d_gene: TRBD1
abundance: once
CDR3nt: TGTGCCAGCAGCCCATTTGGGACAGGGAACACTGAAGCTTTCTTT
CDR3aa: CASSPFGTGNTEAFF

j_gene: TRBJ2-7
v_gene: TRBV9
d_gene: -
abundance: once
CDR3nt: TGTGCCAGCAGCGTTCACTCAGGGGCGTCCTACGAGCAGTACTTC
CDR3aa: CASSVHSGASYEQYF

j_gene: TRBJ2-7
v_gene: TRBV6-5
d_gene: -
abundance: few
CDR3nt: TGTGCCAGCAGTTATGCCGGTCGTCACGAGCAGTACTTC
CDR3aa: CASSYAGRHEQYF

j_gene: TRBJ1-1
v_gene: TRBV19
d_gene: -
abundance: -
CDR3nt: TGTGCCAGTAGTATATACATTAGGGAGACCTCCACTGAAGCTTTCTTT
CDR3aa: CASSIYIRETSTEAFF

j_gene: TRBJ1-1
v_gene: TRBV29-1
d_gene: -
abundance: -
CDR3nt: TGCAGCGTTTCGGGGTTGAGGGACACTGAAGCTTTCTTT
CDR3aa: CSVSGLRDTEAFF

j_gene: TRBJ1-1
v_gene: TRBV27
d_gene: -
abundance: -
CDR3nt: TGTGCCAGCAGTTCCCAAGGGTCGCACACTGAAGCTTTCTTT
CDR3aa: CASSSQGSHTEAFF

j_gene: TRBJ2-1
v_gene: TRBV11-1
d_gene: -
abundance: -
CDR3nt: TGTGCCAGCAGCTCCGGGACTAATGAGCAGTTCTTC
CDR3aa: CASSSGTNEQFF

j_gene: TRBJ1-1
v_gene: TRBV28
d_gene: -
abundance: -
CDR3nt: TGTGCCAGCAGTTTATCAGGGGATCGACCTGAAGCTTTCTTT
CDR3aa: CASSLSGDRPEAFF

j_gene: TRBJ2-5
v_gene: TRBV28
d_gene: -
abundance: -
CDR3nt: TGTGCCAGCAGTTTAAGGGGACAATTCCTGGGGACCCAGTACTTC
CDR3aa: CASSLRGQFLGTQYF

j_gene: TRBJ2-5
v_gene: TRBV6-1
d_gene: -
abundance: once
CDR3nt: TGTGCCAGCAGTGTCGGGCTACAAGAGACCCAGTACTTC
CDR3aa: CASSVGLQETQYF

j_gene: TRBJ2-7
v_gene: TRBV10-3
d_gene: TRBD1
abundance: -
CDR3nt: TGTGCCATCAACCGGGACAGCGCAAGCTCCTACGAGCAGTACTTC
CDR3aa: CAINRDSASSYEQYF

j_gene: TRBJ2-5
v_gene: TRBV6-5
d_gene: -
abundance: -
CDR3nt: TGTGCCAGCAGTTACCCGAGGGGGGGTCATCAAGAGACCCAGTACTTC
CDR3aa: CASSYPRGGHQETQYF

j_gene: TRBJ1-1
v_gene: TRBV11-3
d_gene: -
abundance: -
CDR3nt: TGTGCCAGCAGCTTAGCCGGGACGGGGAACACTGAAGCTTTCTTT
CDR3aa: CASSLAGTGNTEAFF

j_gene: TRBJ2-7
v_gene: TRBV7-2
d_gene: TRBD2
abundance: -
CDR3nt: TGTGCCAGCAGCGGGTGGACTAGCGGAACCTACGAGCAGTACTTC
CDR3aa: CASSGWTSGTYEQYF

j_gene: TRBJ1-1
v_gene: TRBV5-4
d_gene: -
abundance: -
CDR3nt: TGTGCCAGCAGCTTGTCCCGGACACCCACTGAAGCTTTCTTT
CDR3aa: CASSLSRTPTEAFF

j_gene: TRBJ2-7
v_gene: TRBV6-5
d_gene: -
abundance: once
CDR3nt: TGTGCCAGCAGTGAACGGATGGGCGGCGAGCAGTACTTC
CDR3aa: CASSERMGGEQYF

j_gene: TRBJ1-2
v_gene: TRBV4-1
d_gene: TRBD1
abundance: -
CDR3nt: TGCGCCAGCAGCCCCGTGGAGGCAGGGGGCAGTTATGGCTACACCTTC
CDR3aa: CASSPVEAGGSYGYTF

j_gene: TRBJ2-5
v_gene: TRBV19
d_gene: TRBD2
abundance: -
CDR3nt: TGTGCCAGCGCGCAGACTAGCGGTCAAGAGACCCAGTACTTC
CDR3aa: CASAQTSGQETQYF

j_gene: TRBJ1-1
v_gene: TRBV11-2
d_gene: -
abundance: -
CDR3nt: TGTGCCAGCAGCTTAGATCGCAAGGGGAACACTGAAGCTTTCTTT
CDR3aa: CASSLDRKGNTEAFF

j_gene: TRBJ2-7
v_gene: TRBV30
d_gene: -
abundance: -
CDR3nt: TGTGCCTGGAGTGTACTGTCGGGGATCTACGAGCAGTACTTC
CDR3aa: CAWSVLSGIYEQYF

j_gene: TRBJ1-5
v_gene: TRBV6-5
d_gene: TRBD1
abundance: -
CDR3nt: TGTGCCAGCAGTCCCGGGACAGGGGGCTCTGTGGCCCAGCATTTT
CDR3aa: CASSPGTGGSVAQHF

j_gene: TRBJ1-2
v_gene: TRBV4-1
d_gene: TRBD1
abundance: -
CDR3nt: TGCGCCAGCAGCCAAACGACAGGGACGCGGGGCTACACCTTC
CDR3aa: CASSQTTGTRGYTF

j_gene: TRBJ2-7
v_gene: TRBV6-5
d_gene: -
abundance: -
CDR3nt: TGTGCCAGCAGGAATGGGGACTGGACCTACGAGCAGTACTTC
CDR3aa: CASRNGDWTYEQYF

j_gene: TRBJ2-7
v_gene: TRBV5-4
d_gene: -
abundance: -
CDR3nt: TGTGCCAGCAGCGACACTAGCTTTTCCTACGAGCAGTACTTC
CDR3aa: CASSDTSFSYEQYF

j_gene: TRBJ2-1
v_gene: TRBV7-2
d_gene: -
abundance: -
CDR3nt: TGTGCCAGCAGCTTCCGTGGGGCCTGGGCCTACAATGAGCAGTTCTTC
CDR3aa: CASSFRGAWAYNEQFF

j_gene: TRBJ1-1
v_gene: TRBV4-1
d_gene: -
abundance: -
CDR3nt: TGCGCCAGCAGCCACGGACAGACGGAAGCTTTCTTT
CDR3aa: CASSHGQTEAFF

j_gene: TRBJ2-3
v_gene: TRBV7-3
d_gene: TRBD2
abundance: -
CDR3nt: TGTGCCAGCAGCCTAGGACTAGCCTTAGATACGCAGTATTTT
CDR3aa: CASSLGLALDTQYF

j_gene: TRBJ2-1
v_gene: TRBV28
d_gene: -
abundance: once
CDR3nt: TGTGCCAGCAGTGTATCCGGGATTTCGGGGAACGGTGAGCAGTTCTTC
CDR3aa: CASSVSGISGNGEQFF

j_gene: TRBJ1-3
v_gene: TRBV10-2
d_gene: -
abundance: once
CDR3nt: TGCGCCAGCAGTGACAGCTCTGGAAACACCATATATTTT
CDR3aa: CASSDSSGNTIYF